This T cell receptor beta chain was identified during a study of cytomegalovirus exposure and HLA in healthy donors. Study-wide findings and caveats: An observed cluster of highly shared sequence variants was recorded as a likely sequencing artifact.

Researchers ran the PCR with 60 Vbeta and 13 Jbeta primers. Using immunoSEQ multiplex PCR, the repertoire was profiled, and TCRdb retains in-frame clones only, with some absent. The sample consists of 150,000 to 200,000 clones, roughly 84% of them appearing once. The CDR3 totals 13 residues. Germline V gene data show CDR1 as MDHEN and CDR2 as SYDVKM. V was pared by 6 bases and J by 6 bases, with 6 bases of the junction left unmatched. In regard to this clone: What it recognizes is unknown.

V and J are TRBV28 and TRBJ1-1, with 8 bases identical to TRBD1. The sequence came from a boy aged 5-17 years in good health and CMV-seronegative. Sequenced sample: PBMCs. CDR3 amino acids: CASRTQGVAEAFF. In DNA, the CDR3 is TGTGCCAGCAGAACACAGGGGGTCGCTGAAGCTTTCTTT.